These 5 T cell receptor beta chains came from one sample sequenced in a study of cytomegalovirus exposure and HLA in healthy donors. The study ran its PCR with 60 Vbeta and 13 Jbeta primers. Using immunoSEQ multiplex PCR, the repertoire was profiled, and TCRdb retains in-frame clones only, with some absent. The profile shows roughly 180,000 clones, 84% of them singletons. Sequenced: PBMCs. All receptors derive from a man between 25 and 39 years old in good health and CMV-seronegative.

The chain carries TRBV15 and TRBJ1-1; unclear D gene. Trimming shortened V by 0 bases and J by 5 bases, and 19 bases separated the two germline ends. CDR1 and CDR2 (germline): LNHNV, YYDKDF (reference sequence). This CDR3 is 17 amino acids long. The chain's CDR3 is CATSRDLPPGLVTEAFF. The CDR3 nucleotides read TGTGCCACCAGCAGAGACCTGCCCCCCGGTCTTGTGACTGAAGCTTTCTTT.

CDR3 in DNA: TGCGCCAGCAGCTGGGGACAGGGGAAGGCCTACGAGCAGTACTTC. It encodes CASSWGQGKAYEQYF. This chain joins TRBV5-1 and TRBJ2-7; 10 positions agree with TRBD1. CDR3 length: 15 residues. Germline V gene lookup returns CDR1 SGHRS and CDR2 YFSETQ. Unmatched junction bases numbered 5, after V lost 3 bases and J lost 2 bases.

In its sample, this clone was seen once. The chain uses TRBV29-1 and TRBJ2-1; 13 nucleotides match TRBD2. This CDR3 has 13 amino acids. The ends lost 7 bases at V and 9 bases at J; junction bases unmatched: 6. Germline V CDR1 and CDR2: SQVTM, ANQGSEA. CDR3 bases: TGCAGCGACGGGACTAGCGGGAAGGGTGAGCAGTTCTTC. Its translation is CSDGTSGKGEQFF.

CDR3 sequence: CASRKGRTDTQYF. The CDR3 coding sequence is TGTGCCAGCAGAAAGGGGCGCACAGATACGCAGTATTTT. The chain links TRBV7-2 to TRBJ2-3, with TRBD1 as a possible D gene (5 bases). There are 13 residues in the CDR3. V lost 6 bases, J lost 1 base, and 8 bases lay in between. Per germline, CDR1 SGHTA and CDR2 FQGNSA.

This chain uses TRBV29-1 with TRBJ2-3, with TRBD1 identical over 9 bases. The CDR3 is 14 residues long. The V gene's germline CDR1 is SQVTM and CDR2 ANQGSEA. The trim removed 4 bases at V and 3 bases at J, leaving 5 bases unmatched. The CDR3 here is CSVVLGQGTDTQYF. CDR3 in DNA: TGCAGCGTTGTTCTGGGACAGGGAACAGATACGCAGTATTTT.